These 30 T cell receptor beta chains were all obtained from the same sample, sequenced in a study of identical twins. TCRdb fed the 5' RACE reads into MiXCR, producing one record per CDR3 protein. The sample lists hundreds of thousands of distinct CDR3 sequences; over 5% were seen once. The sequenced material came from naive T cells sorted from blood. The receptor source for this set is a man aged 18 to 35 in good health.

This clonotype was counted only a few times. V is TRBV5-1 and J is TRBJ2-2, with no clear D. V dropped 0 bases and J dropped 1 base, with 7 bases sitting between them. CDR3 length equals 15 residues. Looked up from germline, CDR1 is SGHRS and CDR2 is YFSETQ. The CDR3 sequence: CASSLGVGNTGELFF. The CDR3 DNA reads as TGCGCCAGCAGCTTGGGGGTTGGGAACACCGGGGAGCTGTTTTTT.

On this clonotype: This clone may be a read error of a much larger clone one base away. The rearrangement uses TRBV10-3 and TRBJ2-2; D remains unclear. Deletions cut 5 bases from V and 3 bases from J, with 16 bases between. This CDR3 comprises 16 residues. Per germline, CDR1 ENHRY and CDR2 SYGVKD. The CDR3 loop is CAISMRSGSDTGELFF. CDR3 DNA sequence: TGTGCCATCAGTATGAGGTCAGGTTCGGACACCGGGGAGCTGTTTTTT.

This chain connects TRBV3-1 to TRBJ2-1, with TRBD1 identical over 7 bases. J was trimmed by 3 bases and V by 1 base; bases with no gene match: 6. The CDR3 consists of 16 residues. Germline CDR1 is LGHDT and CDR2 is YNNKEL (reference sequence). For the CDR3, the DNA is TGTGCCAGCAGCCAAGCAGCAGGGGGAATCTACAATGAGCAGTTCTTC. Translation gives CASSQAAGGIYNEQFF.

This clonotype was counted only a few times. This chain uses TRBV14 with TRBJ2-3, with D unclear. The CDR3 is 12 amino acids. Trimming removed 1 base from V and 11 bases from J, with 10 bases in between. Germline CDR1 is SGHDN and CDR2 is FVKESK. The CDR3 loop reads CASSQVTPMQYF. Here the CDR3 DNA reads TGTGCCAGCAGCCAAGTGACCCCGATGCAGTATTTT.

The rearrangement uses TRBV5-1 and TRBJ1-6, with D possibly matching TRBD1 (5 bases). Germline-derived CDR1 and CDR2 are SGHRS and YFSETQ. Trimming stripped 4 bases from V and 5 bases from J, with 19 bases between. This CDR3 is 17 amino acids long. This CDR3 reads CASSIGLGGPHNSPLHF. The CDR3 coding sequence is TGCGCCAGCAGCATAGGTCTCGGGGGACCGCATAATTCACCCCTCCACTTT.

This clonotype was found a few times. The chain links TRBV11-2 to TRBJ2-3; the match to TRBD2 covers 9 bases. Per germline, CDR1 SGHAT and CDR2 FQNNGV. The junction had 12 bases not matched to a gene; V was cut back by 5 bases and J by 6 bases. The CDR3 is 16 amino acids. CDR3 DNA: TGTGCCAGCAGCCCCGGAGGTAGCGGGAGTGGGGATACGCAGTATTTT. It codes for CASSPGGSGSGDTQYF.

This clonotype was observed many times. The chain employs TRBV5-1 and TRBJ2-3; 9 bases match TRBD2. The CDR3 sequence is 16 residues long. Looked up from germline, CDR1 is SGHRS and CDR2 is YFSETQ. Trimming cost V 3 bases and J 1 base; bases outside gene matches: 6. The CDR3 DNA is TGCGCCAGCAGCTCCCTCGGGACTAGCCGCACAGATACGCAGTATTTT. Its protein product is CASSSLGTSRTDTQYF.

The table lists this clonotype with a few counts. V and J are TRBV6-1 and TRBJ1-1; D not resolved. V gave up 9 bases and J gave up 1 base, with 15 bases separating them. CDR3 size: 14 residues. Germline-derived CDR1 and CDR2 are MNHNS and SASEGT. This CDR3 is CASRSGSTNTEAFF. CDR3 DNA: TGTGCCAGTCGGTCGGGTTCTACGAACACTGAAGCTTTCTTT.

This clonotype was counted at least ten times. The chain couples TRBV7-8 to TRBJ2-7, with D unresolved. Deletions cut 3 bases from V and 5 bases from J, with 14 bases between. The germline V gene encodes CDR1 SGHVS and CDR2 FQNEAQ. The CDR3 covers 14 residues. The DNA of the CDR3 is TGTGCCAGCAGCTTTGGACCCGTGCGAGACGAGCAGTACGTC. Encoded protein: CASSFGPVRDEQYV.

This clonotype was seen ten or more times. The CDR3 nucleotides read TGTGCCAGCAGCCCCCCCGGGGGGCGACGAGATACGCAGTATTTT. This encodes CASSPPGGRRDTQYF. The V call is TRBV7-8, the J call TRBJ2-3; a possible D gene is TRBD2 (7 bases). The CDR3 runs to 15 residues. The V gene's germline CDR1 is SGHVS and CDR2 FQNEAQ. Trimming stripped 5 bases from V and 5 bases from J, with 17 bases between.

In its sample, this clonotype was seen many times. This chain links TRBV24-1 with TRBJ2-3, with no clear D. The ends were cut back, 4 bases at V and 0 bases at J, with 7 bases in the middle. Germline V gene lookup returns CDR1 KGHDR and CDR2 SFDVKD. The CDR3 runs to 14 residues. The CDR3: CATSDRRSTDTQYF. The CDR3 bases are TGTGCCACCAGTGACCGGCGGAGCACAGATACGCAGTATTTT.

The V gene is TRBV3-1, the J gene TRBJ2-5; D unclear. Trimming took off 4 bases at V and 5 bases at J, with 8 bases between the two ends. Germline V gene sequence: CDR1 LGHDT, CDR2 YNNKEL (reference sequence). The CDR3 loop spans 12 amino acids. CDR3 DNA sequence: TGTGCCAGCAGCCCGGTTCTTGAGACCCAGTACTTC. Protein: CASSPVLETQYF.

This clonotype appeared a few times. This sequence joins TRBV28 and TRBJ2-2; D perhaps matches TRBD1 (5 bases). V was cut by 3 bases and J by 7 bases, with 12 bases left in between. Germline CDR1 is MDHEN and CDR2 is SYDVKM. The CDR3 covers 14 residues. CDR3 bases: TGTGCCAGCAGTTTTTCGACAGAGGTCGGGGAGCTGTTTTTT. The encoded protein is CASSFSTEVGELFF.

This chain uses TRBV11-2 with TRBJ2-7, with TRBD1 identical over 12 bases. Trimming cost V 5 bases and J 4 bases; bases outside gene matches: 3. Germline CDR1 is SGHAT and CDR2 is FQNNGV. The CDR3 spans 14 residues. The CDR3 nucleotides read TGTGCCAGCAGCCGGGACAGGGGGCTATACGAGCAGTACGTC. This sequence encodes CASSRDRGLYEQYV.

In this sample, this clonotype turned up many times. The genes are TRBV12-3 or TRBV12-4 and TRBJ1-1, with unresolved D. The CDR3 sequence is 13 residues long. Trimming pared 4 bases from V and 1 base from J, leaving 7 bases between. CDR3 DNA: TGTGCCAGCAGTTGGTCTGAGAACACTGAAGCTTTCTTT. Translated: CASSWSENTEAFF.

This clonotype was seen more than once but under ten times. The chain carries TRBV12-3 or TRBV12-4 and TRBJ2-5, with 11 bases lining up with TRBD1. With V trimmed by 5 bases and J by 7 bases, 9 bases remained unmatched. This CDR3 contains 15 residues. The CDR3 nucleotides read TGTGCCAGCAGTACAGGACAGGGGGCTGCATGGACCCAGTACTTC. The encoded protein is CASSTGQGAAWTQYF.

The table lists this clonotype with a few counts. The chain employs TRBV11-2 and TRBJ2-7, with D perhaps assigned TRBD1 or TRBD2 (5 bases each). The germline V gene encodes CDR1 SGHAT and CDR2 FQNNGV. This CDR3 region has 13 residues. Trimming removed 5 bases from V and 4 bases from J, with 12 bases in between. The CDR3 DNA reads as TGTGCCAGCAGCATTAGGGACGGGTACGAGCAGTACTTC. Protein product: CASSIRDGYEQYF.

This clonotype was counted only a few times. Because the CDR3 is missing its conserved closing phenylalanine or tryptophan, this is likely a read error. The rearrangement joins TRBV2 to TRBJ2-3, with no clear D. The CDR3 runs to 15 residues. CDR1 SNHLY and CDR2 FYNNEI come from the germline V gene. The V end lost 0 bases, the J end lost 0 bases, and 7 bases lay between the germline ends. Here the CDR3 reads CASSEAPWSTDTQYL. CDR3 in DNA: TGTGCCAGCAGTGAAGCACCTTGGAGCACAGATACGCAGTATCTT.

The V gene is TRBV6-5, the J gene TRBJ2-1; TRBD2 matches 8 bases. Germline CDR1 is MNHEY and CDR2 is SVGAGI. The ends lost 2 bases at V and 9 bases at J; junction bases unmatched: 6. This CDR3 spans 14 amino acids. CDR3 protein: CASSYQSGSIEQFF. The CDR3, as DNA: TGTGCCAGCAGTTACCAAAGCGGGAGTATTGAGCAGTTCTTC.

This clonotype turned up a few times. The chain has TRBV20-1 and TRBJ2-7; the match to TRBD1 covers 7 bases. Germline CDR1 reads DFQATT; CDR2 reads SNEGSKA (reference sequence). The junction had 7 bases not matched to a gene; V was cut back by 2 bases and J by 3 bases. The CDR3 runs to 14 residues. CDR3 region: CSARPGQEIYEQYF. For the CDR3, the DNA is TGCAGTGCTAGACCCGGACAGGAGATCTACGAGCAGTACTTC.

The rearrangement links TRBV15 to TRBJ2-1, with 9 bases identical to TRBD2. Germline V gives CDR1 LNHNV, CDR2 YYDKDF (reference sequence). The V segment lost 8 bases and the J segment 3 bases; nucleotides outside the gene matches: 5. The CDR3 sequence is 14 residues long. The CDR3 nucleotides are TGTGCCACCTCCCTAGCGGGAAACTACAATGAGCAGTTCTTC. Protein product: CATSLAGNYNEQFF.

This clonotype was found a few times. The V gene is TRBV18, the J gene TRBJ2-7; no clear D. This CDR3 comprises 13 residues. The ends were cut back, 6 bases at V and 1 base at J, with 10 bases in the middle. CDR1 and CDR2 (germline): KGHSH, LQKENI. The CDR3, as DNA: TGTGCCAGCTCGGACGGGTTATCCTACGAGCAGTACGTC. Protein sequence: CASSDGLSYEQYV.

The sample holds many counts of this clonotype. This chain uses TRBV20-1 with TRBJ2-5, with 8 bases aligning to TRBD2. Trimming removed 3 bases from V and 0 bases from J; junction bases left unmatched: 6. Germline V gene data show CDR1 as DFQATT and CDR2 as SNEGSKA (reference sequence). The CDR3 totals 15 residues. CDR3 DNA: TGCAGTGCTAGGAAAAGCGGGAGCAACCAAGAGACCCAGTACTTC. This translates into CSARKSGSNQETQYF.

This clonotype was seen many times. The chain is built from TRBV5-1 and TRBJ2-5; possible D gene TRBD1, 6 bases. Germline CDR1 reads SGHRS; CDR2 reads YFSETQ. V gave up 0 bases and J gave up 1 base, with 16 bases separating them. The length of the CDR3 is 17 residues. CDR3 region: CASSLDLWTVTQETQYF. The CDR3 DNA follows: TGCGCCAGCAGCTTGGACCTTTGGACAGTAACCCAAGAGACCCAGTACTTC.

This clonotype was detected ten times or more. DNA of the CDR3: TGTGCCAGCAGGCCGACAGAGACCCTATACGAGCAGTACGTC. Amino acid sequence: CASRPTETLYEQYV. The chain carries TRBV28 and TRBJ2-7; TRBD1 might be the D (5 bases). CDR1 MDHEN and CDR2 SYDVKM come from the germline V gene. With 6 bases removed from V and 4 bases from J, the gap between germline ends came to 16 bases. The CDR3 contains 14 residues.

This clonotype has just one count. The gene calls are TRBV15 and TRBJ2-1; 11 bases fit TRBD2. The V segment lost 5 bases and the J segment 4 bases; nucleotides outside the gene matches: 4. CDR3 length: 15 residues. The germline V gene has CDR1 LNHNV and CDR2 YYDKDF (reference sequence). The CDR3 here is CATSVGLAGYNEQFF. The CDR3 coding sequence is TGTGCCACCAGCGTCGGACTAGCGGGTTACAATGAGCAGTTCTTC.

This clonotype was seen only a few times. The chain recombines TRBV29-1 with TRBJ2-2; 8 bases agree with TRBD1. The germline gives CDR1 SQVTM, CDR2 ANQGSEA. V was pared by 6 bases and J by 4 bases, with 4 bases of the junction left unmatched. The CDR3 totals 13 residues. The CDR3 DNA reads TGCAGCGTAGACAGGGGACTCACCGGGGAGCTGTTTTTT. It specifies CSVDRGLTGELFF.

The table lists this clonotype with a few counts. The chain recombines TRBV11-1 with TRBJ2-7; TRBD2 matches at 14 bases. The CDR3 length is 18 residues. From germline, CDR1 is SGHAT and CDR2 FQDESV (reference sequence). V was pared by 3 bases and J by 2 bases, with 9 bases of the junction left unmatched. CDR3 sequence reads: CASSLSGTSGRGTYEQYF. The CDR3 DNA is TGTGCCAGCAGCTTGTCCGGGACTAGCGGGAGAGGAACCTACGAGCAGTACTTC.

This clonotype was recorded a few times. This sequence joins TRBV5-1 and TRBJ2-1; TRBD1 aligns across 7 bases. The CDR3 runs to 12 residues. CDR1 is SGHRS and CDR2 is YFSETQ in the germline V gene. Losses at the gene ends were 6 bases for V and 6 bases for J; bases not matched to a gene: 3. The CDR3 coding sequence is TGCGCCAGCACTCGGACAGGCAATGAGCAGTTCTTC. It is translated as CASTRTGNEQFF.

The table lists this clonotype with a few counts. The chain recombines TRBV20-1 with TRBJ2-5; weak D call: TRBD2 (5 bases). The CDR3 consists of 14 residues. Germline CDR1 reads DFQATT; CDR2 reads SNEGSKA (reference sequence). The ends were cut back, 6 bases at V and 1 base at J, with 15 bases in the middle. CDR3 protein: CSARRGGPQETQYF. In DNA form, the CDR3 reads TGCAGTGCACGAAGAGGAGGCCCCCAAGAGACCCAGTACTTC.